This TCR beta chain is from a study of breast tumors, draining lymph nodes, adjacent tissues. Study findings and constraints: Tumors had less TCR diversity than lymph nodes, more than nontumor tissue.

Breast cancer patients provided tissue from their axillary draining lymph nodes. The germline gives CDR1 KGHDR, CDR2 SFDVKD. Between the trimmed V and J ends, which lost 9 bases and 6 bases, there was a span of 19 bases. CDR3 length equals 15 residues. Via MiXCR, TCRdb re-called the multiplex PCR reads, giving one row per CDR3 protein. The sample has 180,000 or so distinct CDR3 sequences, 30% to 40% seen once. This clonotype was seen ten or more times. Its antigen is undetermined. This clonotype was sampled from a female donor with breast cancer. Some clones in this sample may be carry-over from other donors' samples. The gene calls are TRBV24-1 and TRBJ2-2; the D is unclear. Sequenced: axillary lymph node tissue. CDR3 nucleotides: TGTGCCACCGCGTCAAGGACCAACATCGCCGGGGAGCTGTTTTTT. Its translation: CATASRTNIAGELFF.